This T cell receptor (beta chain) was found in a study of cytomegalovirus exposure and HLA in healthy donors. With respect to this clone: The antigen is unknown.

Findings and caveats of the study: Earlier findings revealed that most TCR beta V segments proved productive either about 87% or about 30% of the time. Most TCR sequences were uncommon, yet certain public TCRs appeared in many donors.

The PCR ran on 60 Vbeta and 13 Jbeta primers. Clones were sequenced by immunoSEQ multiplex PCR, and TCRdb holds only the in-frame ones, with some missing. The sample carries 75,000 to 90,000 clones, 70% to 85% recorded once. CDR1 is SEHNR, CDR2 FQNEAQ, per germline (reference sequence). Trimming removed 2 bases from V and 7 bases from J; junction bases left unmatched: 3. This CDR3 is 15 amino acids long. This TCR came from a human donor in good health. Specimen: PBMCs. V and J are TRBV7-9 and TRBJ1-6, with 9 nucleotides matching TRBD1. CDR3 bases: TGTGCCAGCAGCTTAATGGGACAGGGAAATTCACCCCTCCACTTT. This gives the protein CASSLMGQGNSPLHF.